This is a list of T cell receptor beta chains from one sample in a study of shared clonotypes between healthy human individuals. Sequencing was performed with immunoSEQ multiplex PCR; in TCRdb, only in-frame clones are kept and a portion is missing. This sample has approximately 2.5 million clones; 80% to 95% occur once, and the top ten carry roughly 0.39%. The sample comprised naive CD4+ T cells from PBMCs. These receptors all stem from a man between 18 and 35 years old in good health. Some clones in this sample may be carry-over from other donors' samples. Each CDR3 is given with its conserved first and last residue. D genes are given only for firm matches. Where a row states a size, it is once, few, many or the class of an expanded clone; other rows omit it.

TRBD2,TRBV25-1,TRBJ2-1,NA,TGTGCCAGCAGTGACTTAGGGCTAGCGGAGAGGTATGAGCAGTTCTTC,CASSDLGLAERYEQFF
NA,TRBV29-1,TRBJ2-3,NA,TGCAGCAGTACGGGGCCTGGCCCCACAGATACGCAGTATTTT,CSSTGPGPTDTQYF
TRBD2,TRBV9,TRBJ2-3,NA,TGTGCCAGCAGCGTGGGACTAGCGGGAGCCACAGATACGCAGTATTTT,CASSVGLAGATDTQYF
TRBD2,TRBV9,TRBJ2-3,NA,TGTGCCAGCAGCCGAGGGGGACTAGCGGGAGGGCAGGGAGATACGCAGTATTTT,CASSRGGLAGGQGDTQYF
NA,TRBV27,TRBJ2-7,NA,TGTGCCAGCAGTCCCGCCCCGTTCTACGAGCAGTACTTC,CASSPAPFYEQYF
TRBD2,TRBV5-1,TRBJ2-7,NA,TGCGCCAGCAGCGAGCCGGGACTAGCGGGAGGATTAACTAGTGAGCAGTACTTC,CASSEPGLAGGLTSEQYF
NA,TRBV5-1,TRBJ1-2,NA,TGCGCCAGCAGCACTTTAAACTATGGCTACACCTTC,CASSTLNYGYTF
TRBD2,TRBV27,TRBJ2-7,NA,TGTGCCAGCAGTTTACTGGGCGGGGGACCCTACGAGCAGTACTTC,CASSLLGGGPYEQYF
NA,TRBV5-1,TRBJ2-3,NA,TGCGCCAGCAGCTTCGTGGGTACAGATACGCAGTATTTT,CASSFVGTDTQYF
NA,TRBV6-5,TRBJ1-2,NA,TGTGCCAGCAGTTACGACTTTAACTATGGCTACACCTTC,CASSYDFNYGYTF
NA,TRBV7-6,TRBJ2-2,NA,TGTGCCAGCAGCTTAGTTAGCAGGACGGGCACCGGGGAGCTGTTTTTT,CASSLVSRTGTGELFF
TRBD1,TRBV5-1,TRBJ2-3,NA,TGCGCCAGCAGCCCGCCGGGACAGGGGGGAACAGATACGCAGTATTTT,CASSPPGQGGTDTQYF
TRBD2,TRBV28,TRBJ2-1,NA,TGTGCCAGCAGTTTATCGGGTACTAGCGGGTGGGTTGAGCAGTTCTTC,CASSLSGTSGWVEQFF
TRBD1,TRBV27,TRBJ2-7,NA,TGTGCCAGCAGTCCACGGACAGGGTCCTCCTACGAGCAGTACTTC,CASSPRTGSSYEQYF
NA,TRBV5-1,TRBJ1-1,NA,TGCGCCAGCAGCTTGGGAGGGGTTGAGGACACTGAAGCTTTCTTT,CASSLGGVEDTEAFF
NA,TRBV4-1,TRBJ2-7,NA,TGCGCCAGCAGCGCGACGCGGCGGCCATCCTACGAGCAGTACTTC,CASSATRRPSYEQYF
NA,TRBV9,TRBJ2-1,NA,TGTGCCAGCAGCGACCAGGGGACTCTTTACAATGAGCAGTTCTTC,CASSDQGTLYNEQFF
NA,TRBV27,TRBJ1-5,NA,TGTGCCAGCAGCCCGGGACCCAGCGCCCGTCAGCCCCAGCATTTT,CASSPGPSARQPQHF
TRBD2,TRBV6-1,TRBJ2-3,NA,TGTGCCAGCAGGGGGAGGGTAGCGGGAGCCGATACGCAGTATTTT,CASRGRVAGADTQYF
TRBD2,TRBV29-1,TRBJ2-5,once,TGCAGCGTTAGAGGACTAGCTAAAGAGACCCAGTACTTC,CSVRGLAKETQYF
TRBD2,TRBV28,TRBJ2-7,NA,TGTGCCAGCAGTCCCCCCCGCGGGAGGGAGCTCTCCTACGAGCAGTACTTC,CASSPPRGRELSYEQYF
TRBD2,TRBV4-1,TRBJ2-1,NA,TGCGCCAGCAGCCAACCTACGGGACTAGCGGGGGAACGCACCTACAATGAGCAGTTCTTC,CASSQPTGLAGERTYNEQFF
NA,TRBV28,TRBJ1-2,NA,TGTGCCAGCAGTTCGATAAGTAACTATGGCTACACCTTC,CASSSISNYGYTF
TRBD1,TRBV28,TRBJ2-3,NA,TGTGCCAGCAGTCCGGGACAGGGGACAGATACGCAGTATTTT,CASSPGQGTDTQYF
NA,TRBV20-1,TRBJ1-3,NA,TGCAGTGCTAGTGGACCGTCCATATATTTT,CSASGPSIYF
NA,TRBV29-1,TRBJ2-7,once,TGCAGCGTCGCCCCAAGCGACTTTGACTACGAGCAGTACTTC,CSVAPSDFDYEQYF
NA,TRBV28,TRBJ2-7,NA,TGTGCCAGCAGTTTAGCAGGGCCCGCATACGAGCAGTACTTC,CASSLAGPAYEQYF
NA,TRBV21-1,TRBJ2-2,NA,TGTGCCAGCAGCAAAGTGTGGCGAGCCGCCGGGGAGCTGTTTTTT,CASSKVWRAAGELFF
NA,TRBV28,TRBJ2-2,NA,TGTGCCAGCAGGGGGGCGGCTAGCGGACGCGAGCTGTTTTTT,CASRGAASGRELFF
NA,TRBV27,TRBJ2-3,NA,TGTGCCAGCAGTTTCGGGCAGGGTTGGACAGATACGCAGTATTTT,CASSFGQGWTDTQYF
NA,TRBV19,TRBJ1-5,NA,TGTGCCAGTAGTATAGGAAAGGGGGGACGGACTAGCAATCAGCCCCAGCATTTT,CASSIGKGGRTSNQPQHF
TRBD2,TRBV5-1,TRBJ2-7,NA,TGCGCCAGCAGCTTGGGGACTAGCGGGAGGTACGAGCAGTACTTC,CASSLGTSGRYEQYF
NA,TRBV28,TRBJ1-2,few,TGTGCCAGCAGTTTAATAGTGGGGGAGAGTAACTATGGCTACACCTTC,CASSLIVGESNYGYTF
NA,TRBV5-6,TRBJ2-7,NA,TGTGCCAGCAGCTTGATCCGCGGGATGGCCTACGAGCAGTACTTC,CASSLIRGMAYEQYF
NA,TRBV19,TRBJ2-7,NA,TGTGCCAGTAGTATAGGTGTCAGGGGTTACGAGCAGTACTTC,CASSIGVRGYEQYF
TRBD1,TRBV5-1,TRBJ1-1,NA,TGCGCCAGCAGCCAGGGACAGTCCCCCGGGCGGACTGAAGCTTTCTTT,CASSQGQSPGRTEAFF
NA,TRBV6-1,TRBJ2-7,NA,TGTGCCAGCAGTGATGGCCCGCAGTACGAGCAGTACTTC,CASSDGPQYEQYF
NA,TRBV18,TRBJ1-4,NA,TGTGCCAGCTCACCACTACGGGCTAATGAAAAACTGTTTTTT,CASSPLRANEKLFF
TRBD1,TRBV7-2,TRBJ2-7,NA,TGTGCCAGCAGACTGGACGACAGGGGCTACGAGCAGTACTTC,CASRLDDRGYEQYF
NA,TRBV28,TRBJ2-7,NA,TGTGCCAGCACCTCCCCAGGGTTTAGGTACGAGCAGTACTTC,CASTSPGFRYEQYF
NA,TRBV9,TRBJ2-3,NA,TGTGCCAGCAGCGTCGGGCGGGCGCCAGATACGCAGTATTTT,CASSVGRAPDTQYF
NA,TRBV19,TRBJ2-2,NA,TGTGCCAGTAGTGCACAGGGTCTCGCCGGGGAGCTGTTTTTT,CASSAQGLAGELFF
NA,TRBV9,TRBJ2-2,NA,TGTGCCAGCAGCGTAGCTGTCGTCAGGGTGAACACCGGGGAGCTGTTTTTT,CASSVAVVRVNTGELFF
NA,TRBV28,TRBJ2-1,NA,TGTGCCAGTGGATATCGCCGGGACCTCCCGGCGGAGCAGTTCTTC,CASGYRRDLPAEQFF
NA,TRBV7-6,TRBJ2-5,NA,TGTGCCAGCAGCTTAGGCCCTTACCGAGCAGGGCAAGAGACCCAGTACTTC,CASSLGPYRAGQETQYF
NA,TRBV14,TRBJ2-2,NA,TGTGCCAGCAGGCGGCGAGACGGGGAGCTGTTTTTT,CASRRRDGELFF
NA,TRBV4-1,TRBJ1-4,NA,TGCGCCAGCAGCCAAGTTCGGGGTGAAAAACTGTTTTTT,CASSQVRGEKLFF
TRBD1,TRBV7-9,TRBJ2-2,NA,TGTGCCAGCAGCTTAGACAGGGGAGCTGGCACCGGGGAGCTGTTTTTT,CASSLDRGAGTGELFF
NA,TRBV11-2,TRBJ2-1,NA,TGTGCCAGCAGCCGTGGTTCAGGGAGAGTCAATGAGCAGTTCTTC,CASSRGSGRVNEQFF
NA,TRBV6-1,TRBJ2-6,NA,TGTGCCAGCAGTGAACGGCTGGGGGGGGCCTCTGGGGCCAACGTCCTGACTTTC,CASSERLGGASGANVLTF
NA,TRBV10-3,TRBJ1-1,few,TGTGCCATCAGTGAGTCGTTGTCCAGATCTGCTGAAGCTTTCTTT,CAISESLSRSAEAFF
TRBD2,TRBV7-3,TRBJ2-5,once,TGTGCCAGCAGCTTAGCCCTAGCGGGAGAGACCCAGTACTTC,CASSLALAGETQYF